Below, 26 T cell receptor beta chains from the same sample are listed, as sequenced in a study of T cells in Graves' hyperthyroidism and ophthalmopathy. What was amplified from RNA transcripts were TCR beta CDR3 regions. Initially, a first-round RT-PCR of the TCR CDR3 employed the HTBI primer set. TCRdb reprocessed the multiplex PCR reads with MiXCR, giving one entry per CDR3 protein. The table has some 510,000 distinct CDR3 sequences, 46% seen once; the top ten hold 6.5% to 9%. Sequenced material: peripheral blood or thyroid tissue (not recorded which). These receptors were collected from a woman aged 18-30 years with Graves' hyperthyroidism.

The rearrangement links TRBV24-1 to TRBJ2-7; unclear D gene. Trimming took 7 bases from V and 2 from J, leaving 14 bases between them. Germline values: CDR1 KGHDR, CDR2 SFDVKD. The CDR3 length is 14 residues. CDR3 coding DNA: TGTGCCACCAGCTCCAGCCATAATACCTACGAGCAGTACTTC. It is translated as CATSSSHNTYEQYF.

The chain is built from TRBV7-2 and TRBJ2-5; TRBD1 matches 7 bases. This CDR3 comprises 15 residues. Germline V lookup: CDR1 SGHTA, CDR2 FQGNSA. V dropped 1 base and J dropped 4; count of bases not matched to a gene: 6. The CDR3 sequence: CASSLVGTGAETQYF. As DNA, the CDR3 is TGTGCCAGCAGCTTAGTCGGTACAGGGGCAGAGACCCAGTACTTC. Full variable domain (missing parts from reference TRBV7-2 and TRBJ2-5): GAGVSQSPSNKVTEKGKDVELRCDPISGHTALYWYRQSLGQGLEFLIYFQGNSAPDKSGLPSDRFSAERTGGSVSTLTIQRTQQEDSAVYLCASSLVGTGAETQYFGPGTRLLVL.

The J gene is TRBJ1-6, the V gene TRBV12-3 or TRBV12-4; D uncertain. The CDR3 covers 13 residues. V lost 6 bases, J lost 7 bases, and 10 bases lay in between. The CDR3 DNA is TGTGCCAGCAGCCCCCGACAAAATTCACCCCTCCACTTT. Translation gives CASSPRQNSPLHF.

This clonotype has ten or more counts. DNA of the CDR3: TGTGCCAGCAGTGTCCAGGGGGATCAGCCCCAGCATTTT. Translating it yields CASSVQGDQPQHF. The J gene is TRBJ1-5, the V gene TRBV2; 7 bases match TRBD1. V was pared by 4 bases and J by 5 bases, with 2 bases of the junction left unmatched. Germline CDR1 reads SNHLY; CDR2 reads FYNNEI. This CDR3 contains 13 residues.

This clonotype showed up just a few times. The chain recombines TRBV19 with TRBJ2-7; D might be TRBD1 (5 bases). The CDR3 length is 13 residues. From germline, CDR1 is LNHDA and CDR2 SQIVND (reference sequence). V dropped 3 bases and J dropped 0 bases, with 6 bases sitting between them. The CDR3 DNA follows: TGTGCCAGTAGTATTGACAGCTCCTACGAGCAGTACTTC. Protein product: CASSIDSSYEQYF.

This chain links TRBV7-9 with TRBJ1-2; the match to TRBD1 covers 7 bases. CDR1 and CDR2 (germline): SEHNR, FQNEAQ (reference sequence). The V and J ends lost 1 base and 7 bases, in that order; junction bases with no gene match: 12. CDR3 size: 16 residues. DNA of the CDR3: TGTGCCAGCAGCTTAGAAGGGGGCAGGTCGGGGCCTGGCTACACCTTC. Its protein is CASSLEGGRSGPGYTF.

The genes are TRBV25-1 and TRBJ1-3, with 7 bases fitting TRBD1. The germline V gene encodes CDR1 MGHDK and CDR2 SYGVNS. The CDR3 is 15 amino acids. V lost 8 bases, J lost 0 bases, and 7 bases stayed unmatched. The CDR3 DNA reads TGTGCCAGCGCGCGACAGGGCTTCTCTGGAAACACCATATATTTT. Its protein product is CASARQGFSGNTIYF.

This clonotype was recorded at least ten times. The rearrangement uses TRBV4-1 and TRBJ2-6; D is unresolved. V was pared by 1 base and J by 4 bases, with 5 bases between. Germline V lookup: CDR1 MGHRA, CDR2 YSYEKL. The CDR3 consists of 14 residues. The CDR3 nucleotides are TGCGCCAGCAGCCAAGGGGTCGGGGCCAACGTCCTGACTTTC. Protein: CASSQGVGANVLTF.

In this sample, this clonotype turned up many times. The chain combines TRBV29-1 with TRBJ2-5, with TRBD2 as a possible D gene (7 bases). CDR1 and CDR2 (germline): SQVTM, ANQGSEA. The length of the CDR3 is 14 residues. V dropped 5 bases and J dropped 5 bases, with 18 bases sitting between them. In DNA form, the CDR3 reads TGCAGCGTTAGGGGGGAGGGCCCTCGGGAGACCCAGTACTTC. It codes for CSVRGEGPRETQYF.

In this sample, this clonotype turned up once. This sequence joins TRBV7-2 and TRBJ1-1, with a possible D match to TRBD1 (5 bases). The CDR3 covers 14 residues. V was clipped by 6 bases and J by 3 bases, with 14 bases between them. Germline V gene data show CDR1 as SGHTA and CDR2 as FQGNSA. CDR3 sequence reads: CASSTGLADTEAFF. DNA for the CDR3: TGTGCCAGCAGTACGGGACTAGCGGACACTGAAGCTTTCTTT.

This clonotype was recorded a few times. This rearrangement joins TRBV19 to TRBJ1-5; the D gene is possibly TRBD1 (5 bases). There are 16 residues in the CDR3. V lost 4 bases and J 5 bases, leaving 18 bases between the germline ends. CDR1 LNHDA and CDR2 SQIVND come from the germline V gene (reference sequence). CDR3 nucleotide sequence: TGTGCCAGTAGTAAAGGGAGGGGAGGGCCCCATCAGCCCCAGCATTTT. Encoded protein: CASSKGRGGPHQPQHF.

A word on this clonotype: A much larger clone differs from this one at a single base, so this may be a read error. CDR3 sequence reads: CSAELAAYERYF. As DNA, the CDR3 is TGCAGTGCAGAACTAGCGGCCTACGAGCGGTACTTC. This chain joins TRBV20-1 and TRBJ2-7, with TRBD2 identical over 8 bases. Germline V CDR1 and CDR2: DFQATT, SNEGSKA (reference sequence). This CDR3 has 12 amino acids.

This clonotype was seen at least ten times. The J gene is TRBJ1-5, the V gene TRBV7-9; D uncertain. Per the germline V gene, CDR1 is SEHNR and CDR2 is FQNEAQ (reference sequence). The CDR3 is 15 amino acids. The ends were cut back, 3 bases at V and 3 bases at J, with 12 bases in the middle. In nucleotides, the CDR3 is TGTGCCAGCAGCTTCCTAAACGAGGTCAATCAGCCCCAGCATTTT. Encoded protein: CASSFLNEVNQPQHF.

CDR3: CASSLAVGTDEKLFF. DNA of the CDR3: TGTGCCAGCAGCTTAGCGGTAGGGACAGATGAAAAACTGTTTTTT. The chain is built from TRBV19 and TRBJ1-4; 7 bases fit TRBD1. The CDR3 covers 15 residues. Trimming cost V 9 bases and J 6 bases; bases outside gene matches: 13. Germline loops: CDR1 LNHDA, CDR2 SQIVND (reference sequence).

This clonotype was observed many times. The rearrangement links TRBV10-3 to TRBJ1-1; maybe TRBD1 (5 bases). V was trimmed by 7 bases and J by 7 bases, leaving 16 bases between them. Germline loops: CDR1 ENHRY, CDR2 SYGVKD. The CDR3 contains 13 residues. In nucleotides, the CDR3 is TGTGCCATCAATGACTGGGACGGTAGTGAAGCTTTCTTT. Translating gives CAINDWDGSEAFF.

CDR3 loop: CSLAWGSGNTIYF. CDR3 sequence (DNA): TGCAGCTTGGCCTGGGGTTCTGGAAACACCATATATTTT. The genes are TRBV29-1 and TRBJ1-3; no clear D gene. V shed 8 bases and J shed 1 base, with 12 bases lying between them. Germline assignment: CDR1 SQVTM and CDR2 ANQGSEA. The CDR3 totals 13 residues.

Many counts were recorded for this clonotype. V is TRBV7-8 and J is TRBJ1-6, with 8 bases fitting TRBD1. This CDR3 is 14 amino acids long. CDR1 is SGHVS and CDR2 is FQNEAQ in the germline V gene. V lost 4 bases and J lost 8; bases outside the gene matches: 4. CDR3 nucleotides: TGTGCCAGCAGCTCGCGGACAGGGCATTCACCCCTCCACTTT. Protein: CASSSRTGHSPLHF.

This clonotype has at least ten counts. CDR3 protein: CSARDGLREQETQYF. Here the CDR3 DNA reads TGCAGTGCTAGAGACGGACTACGTGAACAAGAGACCCAGTACTTC. The chain uses TRBV20-1 and TRBJ2-5; maybe TRBD2 (6 bases). Trimming pared 0 bases from V and 2 bases from J, leaving 13 bases between. Germline V lookup: CDR1 DFQATT, CDR2 SNEGSKA (reference sequence). The length of the CDR3 is 15 residues.

Regarding this clonotype: A much larger clone sits a single nucleotide away, making a read error possible. V gene TRBV7-9 combines with J gene TRBJ2-5, with D possibly being TRBD1 or TRBD2 (5 bases each). V was clipped by 6 bases and J by 2 bases, with 13 bases between them. Germline lookup yields CDR1 SEHNR and CDR2 FQNEAQ (reference sequence). This CDR3 spans 14 amino acids. The CDR3 nucleotides read TGTGCCAGCAGGATGGGACCCACACAAGAGACCCAGTACTTC. Its protein product is CASRMGPTQETQYF.

This clonotype was seen a handful of times. The chain uses TRBV10-1 and TRBJ2-5, with D tentatively TRBD2 (5 bases). Trimming shortened V by 2 bases and J by 4 bases, and 11 bases separated the two germline ends. Germline CDR1 and CDR2: WNHNN and SYGVQD (reference sequence). The CDR3 has 14 amino acids. The CDR3 reads CASSENGGGETQYF. CDR3 sequence (DNA): TGCGCCAGCAGTGAGAACGGAGGTGGAGAGACCCAGTACTTC.

This chain uses TRBV7-2 with TRBJ2-7; the D is unclear. The ends were cut back, 1 base at V and 2 bases at J, with 12 bases in the middle. CDR3 length equals 15 residues. The V gene's germline CDR1 is SGHTA and CDR2 FQGNSA. This chain's CDR3 is CASSLVGFTTYEQYF. In DNA form, the CDR3 reads TGTGCCAGCAGCTTAGTGGGGTTCACCACCTACGAGCAGTACTTC.

J is TRBJ1-2 and V is TRBV10-3; possibly TRBD1 for D (6 bases). There are 12 residues in the CDR3. Germline V CDR1 and CDR2: ENHRY, SYGVKD. Trimming took 2 bases from V and 9 from J, leaving 10 bases between them. This chain's CDR3 is CAISETGMSYTF. DNA of the CDR3: TGTGCCATCAGTGAGACAGGGATGAGCTACACCTTC.

This clonotype has only a few counts. The J gene is TRBJ1-1, the V gene TRBV7-9; perhaps TRBD1 as D (6 bases). The CDR3 spans 15 residues. Germline values: CDR1 SEHNR, CDR2 FQNEAQ (reference sequence). V dropped 5 bases and J dropped 3 bases, with 16 bases sitting between them. The CDR3 protein is CASSREGKGDTEAFF. CDR3 coding DNA: TGTGCCAGCAGCCGGGAAGGAAAGGGGGACACTGAAGCTTTCTTT. Combining the CDR3 with reference TRBV7-9 and TRBJ1-1 gives the whole variable domain DTGVSQNPRHKITKRGQNVTFRCDPISEHNRLYWYRQTLGQGPEFLTYFQNEAQLEKSRLLSDRFSAERPKGSFSTLEIQRTEQGDSAMYLCASSREGKGDTEAFFGQGTRLTVV.

In its sample, this clonotype was seen a few times. V gene TRBV19 combines with J gene TRBJ1-5; D is undetermined. Germline CDR1 and CDR2: LNHDA and SQIVND (reference sequence). V gave up 6 bases and J gave up 0 bases, with 12 bases separating them. This CDR3 contains 15 residues. The CDR3 reads CASRESSNSNQPQHF. The CDR3 DNA reads as TGTGCCAGTAGGGAGTCGTCGAATAGCAATCAGCCCCAGCATTTT.

The rearrangement joins TRBV7-8 to TRBJ2-5, with 9 bases that match TRBD1. Germline V gives CDR1 SGHVS, CDR2 FQNEAQ. V dropped 2 bases and J dropped 5; count of bases not matched to a gene: 6. The CDR3 totals 15 residues. This CDR3 reads CASSLPTGGWETQYF. CDR3 nucleotide sequence: TGTGCCAGCAGCTTACCAACAGGGGGCTGGGAGACCCAGTACTTC.

The chain has TRBV19 and TRBJ1-2; 7 bases fit TRBD1. There are 14 residues in the CDR3. CDR1 is LNHDA, CDR2 SQIVND, per germline (reference sequence). V shed 7 bases, J shed 7 bases, and the junction held 12 bases outside the gene matches. DNA of the CDR3: TGTGCCAGTATCCCAGGGGGGGGGATATCTGGCTACACCTTC. It translates to CASIPGGGISGYTF.